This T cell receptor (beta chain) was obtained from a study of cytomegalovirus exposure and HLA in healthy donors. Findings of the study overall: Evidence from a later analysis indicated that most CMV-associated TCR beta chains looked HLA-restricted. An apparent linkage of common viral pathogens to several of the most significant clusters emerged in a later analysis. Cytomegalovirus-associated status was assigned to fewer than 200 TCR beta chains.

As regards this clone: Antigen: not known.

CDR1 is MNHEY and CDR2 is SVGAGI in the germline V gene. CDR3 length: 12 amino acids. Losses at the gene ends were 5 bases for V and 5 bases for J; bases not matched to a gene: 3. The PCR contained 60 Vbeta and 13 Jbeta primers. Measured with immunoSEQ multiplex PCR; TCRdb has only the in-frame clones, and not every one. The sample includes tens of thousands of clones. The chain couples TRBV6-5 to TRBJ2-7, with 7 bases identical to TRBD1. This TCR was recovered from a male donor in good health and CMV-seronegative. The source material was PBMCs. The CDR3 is CASSRTGDEQYF. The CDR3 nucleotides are TGTGCCAGCAGTAGAACAGGGGACGAGCAGTACTTC.